Below, 26 T cell receptor beta chains from the same sample are listed, as sequenced in a study of regulatory T cells in long-lasting Graves disease. Time point indicated: persistent/refractory GD, antithyroid drugs over 5 years with positive TRAb. RNA from PBMCs was the source of the TCR library. Construction of the TCR beta libraries employed iRepertoire HTBI primers in conjunction with Arm-PCR of CDR3 regions. TCRdb independently ran MiXCR on the multiplex PCR reads; one entry per CDR3 protein. The sample shows a few hundred thousand distinct CDR3 sequences, roughly 23% of them seen only once. Specimen: peripheral blood mononuclear cells (PBMCs), collected when the disease was refractory, from a patient treated with antithyroid drugs. Receptors were obtained from a middle-aged woman with Graves disease.

This clonotype was seen repeatedly, ten times or more. The chain recombines TRBV29-1 with TRBJ2-7, with 11 bases lining up with TRBD1. The trim removed 7 bases at V and 6 bases at J, leaving 11 bases unmatched. Germline CDR1 and CDR2: SQVTM and ANQGSEA. The CDR3 loop spans 14 amino acids. The chain's CDR3 is CSGGQGASIPEQYF. CDR3 sequence (DNA): TGCAGCGGAGGACAGGGGGCTTCGATTCCCGAGCAGTACTTC.

In this sample, this clonotype turned up many times. This chain joins TRBV2 and TRBJ2-7; D may be TRBD2 (6 bases). This CDR3 comprises 14 residues. Trimming took off 3 bases at V and 2 bases at J, with 11 bases between the two ends. Germline V CDR1 and CDR2: SNHLY, FYNNEI. The CDR3 is CASSDSGVPYEQYF. DNA for the CDR3: TGTGCCAGCAGTGATTCGGGAGTACCCTACGAGCAGTACTTC.

In the case of this clonotype: One base away lies a much larger clone, so this may be a sequencing read error. V usage is TRBV6-9 and J usage is TRBJ1-3, with D tentatively TRBD1 (6 bases). This CDR3 is built from 14 residues. V was trimmed by 4 bases and J by 8 bases, leaving 15 bases between them. Germline values: CDR1 MNHGY, CDR2 SVAAGI. The CDR3 DNA reads TGTGCCAGCAGTTTCCGACAGGAGGGGTACACCATATATTTT. It specifies CASSFRQEGYTIYF.

The chain has TRBV15 and TRBJ2-5; tentative D call: TRBD2 (5 bases). Trimming cost V 0 bases and J 4 bases, with 15 bases left between them. This CDR3 has 16 amino acids. The germline V gene encodes CDR1 LNHNV and CDR2 YYDKDF (reference sequence). The DNA of the CDR3 is TGTGCCACCAGCAGAGATTCTGGTTTCGAGGGAGAGACCCAGTACTTC. This codes for CATSRDSGFEGETQYF.

J is TRBJ2-2 and V is TRBV7-9; no reliable D call. The CDR3 has 13 amino acids. The germline V gene encodes CDR1 SEHNR and CDR2 FQNEAQ (reference sequence). Between the trimmed V and J ends, which lost 7 bases and 3 bases, there was a span of 9 bases. The CDR3: CASTESHTGELFF. The CDR3, as DNA: TGTGCCAGCACCGAGAGTCACACCGGGGAGCTGTTTTTT.

This clonotype was recorded many times. This chain joins TRBV2 and TRBJ2-7; 10 nucleotides line up with TRBD2. Trimming cost V 1 base and J 5 bases; bases outside gene matches: 5. CDR1 SNHLY and CDR2 FYNNEI come from the germline V gene. The CDR3 spans 15 residues. The CDR3 protein is CASSEELAGPHEQYF. The CDR3 DNA follows: TGTGCCAGCAGTGAAGAACTAGCGGGACCCCACGAGCAGTACTTC.

This clonotype was counted many times. In DNA, the CDR3 is TGTGCCAGCATGCAGGGGTCCGGGGAGCTGTTTTTT. Translation: CASMQGSGELFF. The chain has TRBV25-1 and TRBJ2-2; a possible D gene is TRBD1 (6 bases). This CDR3 spans 12 amino acids. V was shortened by 7 bases and J by 6 bases, with 9 bases between the two germline ends. CDR1 and CDR2 (germline): MGHDK, SYGVNS.

The chain is built from TRBV6-2 or TRBV6-3 and TRBJ2-6, with TRBD1 identical over 7 bases. From germline, CDR1 is MNHEY and CDR2 SVGEGT. J lost 7 bases, V lost 5 bases, and 11 bases had no gene match. This CDR3 spans 16 amino acids. The DNA of the CDR3 is TGTGCCAGCAGTACGGTACAGGGGAAAAGAGCCAACGTCCTGACTTTC. Translating gives CASSTVQGKRANVLTF.

This clonotype was seen once. The chain recombines TRBV20-1 with TRBJ2-1, with D possibly being TRBD1 or TRBD2 (7 bases each). CDR3 length: 15 residues. The germline gives CDR1 DFQATT, CDR2 SNEGSKA (reference sequence). The V end lost 6 bases, the J end lost 2 bases, and 17 bases lay between the germline ends. The CDR3 sequence is CSACRGLAAYNEQFF. CDR3 coding DNA: TGCAGTGCCTGTAGGGGGCTAGCGGCCTACAATGAGCAGTTCTTC.

This clonotype was observed at least ten times. The CDR3: CASSSSGLLNTEAFF. DNA for the CDR3: TGTGCCAGCAGCTCGTCGGGACTCTTGAACACTGAAGCTTTCTTT. This chain connects TRBV7-8 to TRBJ1-1; TRBD1 might be the D (5 bases). CDR3 length: 15 residues. The V gene lost 4 bases and the J gene lost 0 bases, with 12 bases spanning the gap. Germline V gives CDR1 SGHVS, CDR2 FQNEAQ.

This clonotype was found many times. J is TRBJ2-5 and V is TRBV6-1; 8 bases match TRBD2. In germline, CDR1 is MNHNS, CDR2 SASEGT. V lost 6 bases, J lost 5 bases, and 8 bases stayed unmatched. This CDR3 is built from 14 residues. This chain's CDR3 is CASRLGGRMETQYF. CDR3 coding DNA: TGTGCCAGCAGACTGGGCGGGAGGATGGAGACCCAGTACTTC.

This clonotype occurred a few times. The chain joins TRBV5-4 to TRBJ2-5, with D tentatively TRBD2 (6 bases). Trimming removed 0 bases from V and 5 bases from J, with 20 bases in between. Germline loops: CDR1 SGHNT, CDR2 YYREEE (reference sequence). This CDR3 is built from 17 residues. The CDR3 DNA follows: TGTGCCAGCAGCTTGGCCTTTCGGGAGAAGGTTTCGGAGACCCAGTACTTC. It yields the protein CASSLAFREKVSETQYF.

The CDR3 loop reads CASSMTGQGFREQYF. CDR3 DNA: TGTGCCAGTAGTATGACGGGACAGGGTTTTCGCGAGCAGTACTTC. This chain connects TRBV19 to TRBJ2-7; 9 bases map to TRBD1. The CDR3 covers 15 residues. The V and J ends lost 3 bases and 6 bases, in that order; junction bases with no gene match: 9. Per germline, CDR1 LNHDA and CDR2 SQIVND (reference sequence).

The V gene is TRBV14, the J gene TRBJ2-7; 7 nucleotides match TRBD2. Losses at the gene ends were 4 bases for V and 3 bases for J; bases not matched to a gene: 9. CDR3 size: 15 residues. Germline V gives CDR1 SGHDN, CDR2 FVKESK. DNA for the CDR3: TGTGCCAGCAGCCTCGGGAATAGCGGGTTCTACGAGCAGTACTTC. Residues: CASSLGNSGFYEQYF.

This clonotype was observed many times. The V gene is TRBV11-2, the J gene TRBJ1-1; D possibly corresponds to TRBD1 (5 bases). In germline, CDR1 is SGHAT, CDR2 FQNNGV. The CDR3 consists of 15 residues. The V end was cut by 3 bases, the J end by 1 base, with 12 bases between. DNA of the CDR3: TGTGCCAGCAGCTTGTGGCGACAGCAGAACACTGAAGCTTTCTTT. This translates into CASSLWRQQNTEAFF.

This clonotype has a count of ten or more. The chain combines TRBV11-2 with TRBJ1-4; the D gene is possibly TRBD1 (6 bases). V lost 5 bases, J lost 0 bases, and 10 bases lay in between. This CDR3 has 15 residues. CDR1 and CDR2 from the germline V gene are SGHAT and FQNNGV. The CDR3 DNA follows: TGTGCCAGCAGCCCGGACAGAGCAACTAATGAAAAACTGTTTTTT. Its translation is CASSPDRATNEKLFF.

The CDR3 loop reads CSARAGLLTSVGGQYF. CDR3 nucleotide sequence: TGCAGTGCTAGAGCGGGACTACTTACCTCCGTGGGGGGGCAGTACTTC. The V call is TRBV20-1, the J call TRBJ2-7; 7 bases map to TRBD2. Germline V gives CDR1 DFQATT, CDR2 SNEGSKA (reference sequence). The CDR3 consists of 16 residues. V lost 1 base to trimming and J lost 9 bases; unmatched junction nucleotides: 18.

This clonotype has a count of ten or more. The chain carries TRBV6-1 and TRBJ2-5; D unresolved. Germline CDR1 reads MNHNS; CDR2 reads SASEGT. The CDR3 is 16 residues long. Deletions cut 2 bases from V and 2 bases from J, with 15 bases between. CDR3 sequence reads: CASSESPRLEQETQYF. The CDR3 nucleotides are TGTGCCAGCAGTGAAAGCCCACGGCTAGAACAAGAGACCCAGTACTTC.

This clonotype was picked up a small number of times. This sequence joins TRBV3-1 and TRBJ2-5, with TRBD2 matching 8 bases. Germline CDR1 reads LGHDT; CDR2 reads YNNKEL (reference sequence). The CDR3 is made up of 16 amino acids. Trimming at V came to 4 bases and at J to 4 bases, leaving 11 bases not matched to a gene. The CDR3 loop reads CASSPFVAGKRETQYF. DNA of the CDR3: TGTGCCAGCAGCCCCTTTGTAGCGGGGAAGAGAGAGACCCAGTACTTC.

This clonotype was found many times. The rearrangement uses TRBV20-1 and TRBJ2-7, with TRBD2 identical over 11 bases. CDR1 DFQATT and CDR2 SNEGSKA come from the germline V gene (reference sequence). CDR3 length equals 13 residues. The junction had 4 bases not matched to a gene; V was cut back by 3 bases and J by 6 bases. In DNA, the CDR3 is TGCAGTGCTAGTGTACTAGCGGGAGCCGAGCAGTACTTC. Translating it yields CSASVLAGAEQYF.

The V gene is TRBV14, the J gene TRBJ2-7; possible D gene TRBD2, 6 bases. V was cut by 5 bases and J by 2 bases, with 13 bases left in between. Looked up from germline, CDR1 is SGHDN and CDR2 is FVKESK. The CDR3 contains 14 residues. The CDR3 region is CASSFSGNTYEQYF. The CDR3 DNA reads TGTGCCAGCAGCTTTAGCGGAAATACCTACGAGCAGTACTTC.

The chain carries TRBV5-1 and TRBJ2-7; no clear D. This CDR3 is 15 amino acids long. Germline CDR1 is SGHRS and CDR2 is YFSETQ. The ends were cut back, 0 bases at V and 7 bases at J, with 17 bases in the middle. CDR3 sequence reads: CASSLGVGSALEQYF. The CDR3 coding sequence is TGCGCCAGCAGCTTGGGTGTGGGGTCCGCCCTGGAGCAGTACTTC.

This clonotype was counted many times. The genes are TRBV28 and TRBJ2-7, with TRBD2 as a possible D gene (5 bases). The CDR3 runs to 14 residues. Trimming stripped 6 bases from V and 4 bases from J, with 16 bases between. Germline values: CDR1 MDHEN, CDR2 SYDVKM. Here the CDR3 reads CASRTGGFYYEQYF. DNA for the CDR3: TGTGCCAGCAGGACCGGAGGTTTTTATTACGAGCAGTACTTC.

This clonotype was picked up many times. The chain recombines TRBV28 with TRBJ2-5; D ambiguous. Germline loops: CDR1 MDHEN, CDR2 SYDVKM. CDR3 size: 13 residues. V gave up 3 bases and J gave up 5 bases, with 10 bases separating them. The CDR3 region is CASSLKGVETQYF. Here the CDR3 DNA reads TGTGCCAGCAGTTTGAAGGGTGTGGAGACCCAGTACTTC. Together with reference TRBV28 and TRBJ2-5, the CDR3 gives the full variable domain: DVKVTQSSRYLVKRTGEKVFLECVQDMDHENMFWYRQDPGLGLRLIYFSYDVKMKEKGDIPEGYSVSREKKERFSLILESASTNQTSMYLCASSLKGVETQYFGPGTRLLVL.

The gene calls are TRBV6-5 and TRBJ1-5; no definite D call. This CDR3 contains 13 residues. The germline V and J ends were trimmed by 2 bases and 5 bases, with 7 bases remaining between them. Germline V gene sequence: CDR1 MNHEY, CDR2 SVGAGI. In nucleotides, the CDR3 is TGTGCCAGCAGTTACATCAGCCATCAGCCCCAGCATTTT. It encodes CASSYISHQPQHF.

This clonotype was seen at least ten times. CDR3 coding DNA: TGTGCCATCAGTGAGAGGACTAGCGGGCCCCAAGAGACCCAGTACTTC. It yields the protein CAISERTSGPQETQYF. The rearrangement joins TRBV10-3 to TRBJ2-5; 11 bases align to TRBD2. Germline CDR1 and CDR2: ENHRY and SYGVKD. The CDR3 is 16 residues long. V shed 2 bases, J shed 1 base, and the junction held 3 bases outside the gene matches.